These 32 T cell receptor beta chains originate from one sample sequenced in a study of tumour-infiltrating T cells in Burkitt lymphoma. This table comes from immunoSEQ multiplex PCR, and its TCRdb copy is limited to in-frame clones, with some not included. The table includes tens of thousands of clones, 30% to 40% detected once. The material sequenced was tumor tissue. These receptors were taken from a human donor with Burkitt lymphoma.

In its sample, this clone was seen a few times. The chain joins TRBV14 to TRBJ1-1; D is unresolved. Germline loops: CDR1 SGHDN, CDR2 FVKESK. The CDR3 sequence is 15 residues long. V lost 0 bases and J 5 bases, leaving 13 bases between the germline ends. The CDR3 region has the DNA TGTGCCAGCAGCCAAGAGTTTTCCGGAGGTACTGAAGCTTTCTTT. Its translation: CASSQEFSGGTEAFF.

A few counts support this clone. This chain uses TRBV5-1 with TRBJ1-2; TRBD1 agrees at 7 bases. The CDR3 spans 14 residues. From germline, CDR1 is SGHRS and CDR2 YFSETQ. V trimming: 2 bases; J trimming: 2 bases; junction bases outside the gene matches: 3. The CDR3 bases are TGCGCCAGCAGCTTAACGGGACAGAACTATGGCTACACCTTC. It specifies CASSLTGQNYGYTF.

The rearrangement joins TRBV11-2 to TRBJ1-5; D remains unclear. Germline V lookup: CDR1 SGHAT, CDR2 FQNNGV. The CDR3 spans 13 residues. V was pared by 1 base and J by 6 bases, with 7 bases between. The CDR3 loop reads CASSLVASQPQHF. The CDR3 bases are TGTGCCAGCAGCTTAGTTGCAAGTCAGCCCCAGCATTTT.

CDR3 sequence reads: CASSLQVGIDGHEQYF. The CDR3 coding sequence is TGTGCCAGCAGTTTACAGGTGGGGATAGATGGCCACGAGCAGTACTTC. The chain has TRBV27 and TRBJ2-7; D is unclear. The V end lost 2 bases, the J end lost 5 bases, and 19 bases lay between the germline ends. This CDR3 is 16 amino acids long. Germline CDR1 MNHEY, CDR2 SMNVEV (reference sequence).

This clone has only a few counts. For the CDR3, the DNA is TGCGCCAGCAGCTTGTTCGGCCTTGAGGACACTGAAGCTTTCTTT. It codes for CASSLFGLEDTEAFF. The J gene is TRBJ1-1, the V gene TRBV5-1; D unresolved. Germline CDR1 is SGHRS and CDR2 is YFSETQ. Between the trimmed V and J ends, which lost 1 base and 3 bases, there was a span of 13 bases. The CDR3 sequence is 15 residues long.

V is TRBV7-9 and J is TRBJ1-4; unclear D gene. The V gene's germline CDR1 is SEHNR and CDR2 FQNEAQ (reference sequence). The length of the CDR3 is 15 residues. V was clipped by 5 bases and J by 0 bases, with 10 bases between them. The CDR3 region is CASSPILATNEKLFF. The CDR3 DNA sequence: TGTGCCAGCAGCCCGATACTTGCAACTAATGAAAAACTGTTTTTT.

Details on this clone: Mismatch with germline at one junction end may stem from a read error. The rearrangement uses TRBV5-1 and TRBJ2-7; D gene ambiguous. The CDR3 loop spans 11 amino acids. Germline V gene sequence: CDR1 SGHRS, CDR2 YFSETQ. In DNA form, the CDR3 reads TGCGCCAGCGGCTTCCGTAACGAGCAGTACTTC. It translates to CASGFRNEQYF.

This rearrangement joins TRBV4-1 to TRBJ2-5; tentative D call: TRBD2 (6 bases). Gene TRBJ2-7 matches the end of the DNA better, so the J call may be wrong. Germline V gives CDR1 MGHRA, CDR2 YSYEKL. The CDR3 loop spans 15 amino acids. This CDR3 reads CASSYQTGTSYEQYF. CDR3 in DNA: TGCGCCAGCAGCTACCAGACCGGGACTTCCTACGAGCAGTACTTC.

DNA for the CDR3: TGTGCCAGCAGGACCGGGATCACCGGGGAGCTGTTTTTT. Amino acids: CASRTGITGELFF. The chain is built from TRBV6-6 and TRBJ2-2, with D maybe TRBD2 (5 bases). This CDR3 is built from 13 residues. V dropped 6 bases and J dropped 4 bases, with 9 bases sitting between them. Germline CDR1 reads MNHNY; CDR2 reads SVGAGI (reference sequence).

The rearrangement links TRBV7-9 to TRBJ1-2; possible D gene TRBD1, 5 bases. The germline CDR1 and CDR2 sequences are SEHNR and FQNEAQ (reference sequence). V gave up 3 bases and J gave up 4 bases, with 6 bases separating them. The CDR3 is 12 amino acids. CDR3 in amino acids: CASSLGGYGYTF. In DNA, the CDR3 is TGTGCCAGCAGCTTGGGGGGCTATGGCTACACCTTC.

The chain has TRBV15 and TRBJ2-1; 7 bases agree with TRBD2. Germline V CDR1 and CDR2: LNHNV, YYDKDF (reference sequence). Trimming removed 1 base from V and 9 bases from J; junction bases left unmatched: 3. This CDR3 is built from 13 residues. CDR3 sequence (DNA): TGTGCCACCAGCAGAGGACTAGCTAGTGAGCAGTTCTTC. Its translation: CATSRGLASEQFF.

For this clone: A much larger clone differs by one base, so this may be a read error. The V call is TRBV4-3, the J call TRBJ1-3; no reliable D call. Germline loops: CDR1 LGHNA, CDR2 YSLEER. The CDR3 extends over 17 amino acids. The CDR3 is CASSPRDGGRPGNTRYF. In DNA, the CDR3 is TGCGCCAGCAGCCCCAGAGATGGCGGGAGGCCTGGAAACACCAGATATTTT.

V usage is TRBV15 and J usage is TRBJ1-6; 9 bases are shared with TRBD1. After removal of 1 base from V and 10 bases from J, the junction contained 8 bases not matched to a gene. This CDR3 has 16 residues. Per germline, CDR1 LNHNV and CDR2 YYDKDF (reference sequence). CDR3 DNA sequence: TGTGCCACCAGCAGAGCCAGGGGACAGGGTTACTCACCCCTCCACTTT. Its protein product is CATSRARGQGYSPLHF.

This chain connects TRBV5-6 to TRBJ2-1, with D uncertain. Trimming removed 2 bases at V and 1 base at J, with 10 bases between. From germline, CDR1 is SGHDT and CDR2 YYEEEE. The CDR3 runs 15 residues. This CDR3 reads CASSFEVGSYNEQFF. As DNA, the CDR3 is TGTGCCAGCAGCTTTGAAGTGGGGTCCTACAATGAGCAGTTCTTC.

This clone was detected a few times. The J gene is TRBJ1-1, the V gene TRBV27, with 7 bases that match TRBD1. This CDR3 spans 15 amino acids. The germline V gene has CDR1 MNHEY and CDR2 SMNVEV (reference sequence). V trimming: 3 bases; J trimming: 3 bases; junction bases outside the gene matches: 7. CDR3 amino acids: CASSLAGGAYTEAFF. CDR3 coding DNA: TGTGCCAGCAGTTTGGCAGGGGGTGCGTACACTGAAGCTTTCTTT.

V and J are TRBV7-7 and TRBJ2-1; D is possibly TRBD2 (5 bases). Germline V gene lookup returns CDR1 SSHAT and CDR2 FNYEAQ (reference sequence). V lost 5 bases and J lost 10, with 21 bases in between. The CDR3 contains 15 residues. CDR3: CASSIEGGPLAEQFF. Written as DNA, the CDR3 is TGTGCCAGCAGCATCGAAGGCGGGCCCCTCGCGGAGCAGTTCTTC.

The chain uses TRBV19 and TRBJ2-3, with D possibly being TRBD1 (5 bases). V was clipped by 10 bases and J by 3 bases, with 17 bases between them. The V gene's germline CDR1 is LNHDA and CDR2 SQIVND (reference sequence). The CDR3 runs to 14 residues. CDR3 loop: CATRPVGVTDTQYF. The CDR3, as DNA: TGTGCCACTCGTCCCGTAGGGGTGACAGATACGCAGTATTTT. The entire variable domain, with the rest obtained from reference TRBV19 and TRBJ2-3, is as follows: DGGITQSPKYLFRKEGQNVTLSCEQNLNHDAMYWYRQDPGQGLRLIYYSQIVNDFQKGDIAEGYSVSREKKESFPLTVTSAQKNPTAFYLCATRPVGVTDTQYFGPGTRLTVL.

In its sample, this clone was seen a few times. This rearrangement joins TRBV28 to TRBJ2-7, with D perhaps assigned TRBD1 or TRBD2 (6 bases each). The CDR3 is made up of 16 amino acids. Trimming took off 3 bases at V and 4 bases at J, with 19 bases between the two ends. Germline CDR1 reads MDHEN; CDR2 reads SYDVKM. The DNA of the CDR3 is TGTGCCAGCAGTTTCGTTTCCCGGGGGCTAATATACGAGCAGTACTTC. It encodes CASSFVSRGLIYEQYF. Using reference TRBV28 and TRBJ2-7 for the parts outside the CDR3, the full variable domain is DVKVTQSSRYLVKRTGEKVFLECVQDMDHENMFWYRQDPGLGLRLIYFSYDVKMKEKGDIPEGYSVSREKKERFSLILESASTNQTSMYLCASSFVSRGLIYEQYFGPGTRLTVT.

This clone was seen a few times. The junction shows a germline mismatch at one end, possibly a read error. The chain couples TRBV5-6 to TRBJ2-7; TRBD2 matches at 8 bases. The CDR3 has 11 residues. The germline V gene has CDR1 SGHDT and CDR2 YYEEEE. The CDR3 DNA reads TGTGCCAGCAGCTCCGGGACTAGATTTTCCTTC. Translation gives CASSSGTRFSF. Drawing the rest from reference TRBV5-6 and TRBJ2-7, the complete variable domain is DAGVTQSPTHLIKTRGQQVTLRCSPKSGHDTVSWYQQALGQGPQFIFQYYEEEERQRGNFPDRFSGHQFPNYSSELNVNALLLGDSALYLCASSSGTRFSFGPGTRLTVT.

CDR3 DNA sequence: TGTGCCATCAGTGAGCACAGGGGGCGCGGGTATGGAGGCGAGCAGTACTTC. Residues: CAISEHRGRGYGGEQYF. The chain joins TRBV10-3 to TRBJ2-7, with TRBD1 matching 9 bases. With 2 bases clipped from V and 6 bases from J, the junction kept 14 bases outside the gene matches. In germline, CDR1 is ENHRY, CDR2 SYGVKD. The CDR3 sequence is 17 residues long.

In nucleotides, the CDR3 is TGTGCCAGCGAGGGCTTGGGAGATACGCAGTATTTT. Amino acids: CASEGLGDTQYF. This chain joins TRBV6-1 and TRBJ2-3; tentatively, D is TRBD2 (5 bases). The germline CDR1 and CDR2 sequences are MNHNS and SASEGT. This CDR3 contains 12 residues. V lost 8 bases and J 5 bases, leaving 11 bases between the germline ends.

The chain links TRBV28 to TRBJ1-4; D remains unclear. V lost 5 bases and J 2 bases, leaving 3 bases between the germline ends. Germline V gene lookup returns CDR1 MDHEN and CDR2 SYDVKM. The CDR3 runs to 12 residues. The CDR3 DNA reads TGTGCCAGCAGTCACACTAATGAAAAACTGTTTTTT. Amino acids: CASSHTNEKLFF.

This clone turned up a few times. The chain combines TRBV25-1 with TRBJ1-2; no clear D. Trimming cost V 0 bases and J 4 bases, with 3 bases left between them. Germline assignment: CDR1 MGHDK and CDR2 SYGVNS. The CDR3 length is 12 residues. The chain's CDR3 is CASSEYSYGYTF. The CDR3 DNA follows: TGTGCCAGCAGTGAATATAGCTATGGCTACACCTTC.

The chain has TRBV29-1 and TRBJ2-5; 7 nucleotides align to TRBD2. The CDR3 is made up of 12 amino acids. Germline CDR1 and CDR2: SQVTM and ANQGSEA. V shed 8 bases and J 3 bases; nucleotides not matched to a gene: 6. CDR3 nucleotides: TGCAGCACTATTGGACTAGAAGAGACCCAGTACTTC. Translation gives CSTIGLEETQYF.

The CDR3 coding sequence is TGTGCCAGCAGCTGGAGTCCCACCAACTATGGCTACACCTTC. As protein: CASSWSPTNYGYTF. The chain has TRBV5-4 and TRBJ1-2; D not resolved. Germline loops: CDR1 SGHNT, CDR2 YYREEE (reference sequence). V lost 3 bases to trimming and J lost 2 bases, with 11 bases between them. CDR3 length: 14 residues. The full variable domain, with the rest looked up from reference TRBV5-4 and TRBJ1-2, is ETGVTQSPTHLIKTRGQQVTLRCSSQSGHNTVSWYQQALGQGPQFIFQYYREEENGRGNFPPRFSGLQFPNYSSELNVNALELDDSALYLCASSWSPTNYGYTFGSGTRLTVV.

The chain carries TRBV6-6 and TRBJ1-6; unclear D gene. Germline values: CDR1 MNHNY, CDR2 SVGAGI (reference sequence). The CDR3 spans 16 residues. Trimming left V 7 bases short and J 9 bases short, with 22 bases between. The CDR3 loop reads CASTKASGDRGSPLHF. The CDR3 bases are TGTGCCAGCACAAAGGCGTCAGGCGATCGGGGTTCACCCCTCCACTTT.

This clone has only a few counts. The J gene is TRBJ1-3, the V gene TRBV7-9; D unclear. CDR1 is SEHNR, CDR2 FQNEAQ, per germline (reference sequence). V dropped 3 bases and J dropped 0 bases, with 9 bases sitting between them. The CDR3 runs 15 residues. The CDR3 sequence is CASSFRGDSGNTIYF. Written as DNA, the CDR3 is TGTGCCAGCAGCTTTAGAGGAGACTCTGGAAACACCATATATTTT. Variable domain in full (rest from reference TRBV7-9 and TRBJ1-3): DTGVSQNPRHKITKRGQNVTFRCDPISEHNRLYWYRQTLGQGPEFLTYFQNEAQLEKSRLLSDRFSAERPKGSFSTLEIQRTEQGDSAMYLCASSFRGDSGNTIYFGEGSWLTVV.

This rearrangement joins TRBV7-6 to TRBJ2-2; 12 nucleotides match TRBD2. Germline CDR1 reads SGHVS; CDR2 reads FNYEAQ. V was pared by 4 bases and J by 1 base, with 4 bases of the junction left unmatched. The CDR3 runs to 17 residues. The chain's CDR3 is CASSSPSGGGNTGELFF. CDR3 nucleotides: TGTGCCAGCAGCTCCCCTAGCGGGGGGGGGAACACCGGGGAGCTGTTTTTT.

V and J are TRBV5-5 and TRBJ1-3, with 7 bases fitting TRBD1. Trimming at V came to 8 bases and at J to 2 bases, leaving 7 bases not matched to a gene. From germline, CDR1 is SGHKS and CDR2 YYEKEE (reference sequence). The CDR3 spans 14 residues. CDR3 protein: CASLKGTAGNTIYF. CDR3 coding DNA: TGTGCCAGTTTGAAGGGGACAGCTGGAAACACCATATATTTT.

This clone occurred a few times. CDR3 DNA sequence: TGCAGCGTTGTATCTTACAATGAGCAGTTCTTC. It translates to CSVVSYNEQFF. The chain uses TRBV29-1 and TRBJ2-1; unclear D gene. This CDR3 region has 11 residues. Trimming took 4 bases from V and 4 from J, leaving 5 bases between them. Germline CDR1 reads SQVTM; CDR2 reads ANQGSEA.

This chain links TRBV7-8 with TRBJ1-3; D is ambiguous. Germline lookup yields CDR1 SGHVS and CDR2 FQNEAQ. V was pared by 0 bases and J by 4 bases, with 10 bases between. This CDR3 region has 15 residues. The CDR3 loop reads CASSLAPGLGNTIYF. Here the CDR3 DNA reads TGTGCCAGCAGCTTAGCCCCAGGACTGGGAAACACCATATATTTT.

This clone was detected only once. This chain uses TRBV5-6 with TRBJ1-4, with 8 bases aligning to TRBD1. In germline, CDR1 is SGHDT, CDR2 YYEEEE. There are 15 residues in the CDR3. V lost 3 bases and J lost 7; bases outside the gene matches: 8. The CDR3: CASSSYRGMFEKLFF. In nucleotides, the CDR3 is TGTGCCAGCAGCTCTTACAGGGGGATGTTTGAAAAACTGTTTTTT.